This TCR beta chain was retrieved from a study of T cell repertoires in cytomegalovirus infection. Study-level information: Researchers turned to recently identified HLA-C-restricted CMV epitopes as well as well-studied HLA-B-restricted ones. Through public TCR beta signatures, both CMV infection and matching HLA type were indicated. Study-level results: Across the ex vivo response, the dominant clonotypes were HLA-C-restricted CMV-specific TCR beta clonotypes. Cumulative public TCR beta family frequency identified carriers of CMV plus the relevant HLA.

To note about this clonotype: No antigen is known for it.

TCRdb passed the reads through MiXCR, listing each CDR3 protein once. The top ten hold over 15% of the sample, which has about 700,000 distinct CDR3 sequences, 30% to 35% seen once. The clonotype originates from a human donor in good health (CMV status not recorded). Some clones in this sample may be carry-over from other donors' samples. Sequenced material: cultured PBMCs, taken from culture after CMV antigen stimulation.

CDR3 sequence reads: CSALTGNTEAFF. CDR3 nucleotide sequence: TGCAGTGCTCTAACAGGCAACACTGAAGCTTTCTTT. The rearrangement uses TRBV20-1 and TRBJ1-1, with D maybe TRBD1 (5 bases). The germline CDR1 and CDR2 sequences are DFQATT and SNEGSKA (reference sequence). V shed 5 bases and J shed 2 bases, with 9 bases lying between them. The CDR3 spans 12 residues.